What follows are 3 T cell receptor beta chains derived from one specimen sequenced in a study of blood T cell repertoires in COVID-19 (dated by TCRdb to the early 2020s). The library was generated by the immunoSEQ multiplex PCR assay. Imported from immuneACCESS, the table was reduced by TCRdb to in-frame sequences with V and J called. These copies leave out some clones; in studies compared against another copy, an unresolved V gene accounts for under half, and the cause of the remainder is not known. For this sample the table gives about 76,000 clones, of which under 95% were detected only once. The top ten clones comprise about a tenth of the sample. Sequencing was carried out using peripheral blood. These receptor sequences come from a human donor in a cohort sampled during active COVID-19.

V is TRBV5-1 and J is TRBJ1-3; TRBD1 might be the D (6 bases). The V gene lost 4 bases and the J gene lost 0 bases, with 8 bases spanning the gap. The CDR3 sequence is 14 residues long. The germline V gene has CDR1 SGHRS and CDR2 YFSETQ. CDR3 sequence: CASSADSSGNTIYF. In DNA, the CDR3 is TGCGCCAGCAGCGCGGACAGCTCTGGAAACACCATATATTTT.

For the CDR3, the DNA is TGTGCCTGGGCCCGGAGGGGGCTTATCAATCAGCCCCAGCATTTT. Translated, it gives CAWARRGLINQPQHF. The chain combines TRBV30 with TRBJ1-5, with TRBD1 matching over 7 bases. Germline assignment: CDR1 GTSNPN and CDR2 SVGIG (reference sequence). V trimming: 5 bases; J trimming: 3 bases; junction bases outside the gene matches: 10. This CDR3 is built from 15 residues.

The chain employs TRBV21-1 and TRBJ2-7; the tabulated D call, TRBD2, remains unverified against the DNA. TRBV21-1 is an annotated pseudogene. The CDR3 is 15 amino acids. The CDR3 nucleotides are TGTGCCAGCAGCGAGACTGGAGAGGCCTCCTACGAGCAGTACTTC. This codes for CASSETGEASYEQYF.